This TCR beta chain came from a study of vaccination and CD4 T cells after COVID-19. The wider study: For control cultures, the treatment was a CEFX pool, an HIV-1 Nef pool, or no peptide. General observations from the study: For SARS-CoV-2-reactive clonotypes, the median went from about 22 to 38, a nonsignificant increase.

The assay that was used to sequence DNA from cultured CD4+ T cells was the Oncomine TCR Beta short-read assay. TCRdb re-analysed the PCR reads in MiXCR, keeping a single row per CDR3 protein. This sample yields fewer than 15,000 distinct CDR3 sequences, of which about 45% are seen a single time; 20% to 25% belongs to the top ten. This clonotype was counted a few times. The antigen remains undetermined. This CDR3 is built from 14 residues. CDR1 SEHNR and CDR2 FQNEAQ come from the germline V gene (reference sequence). V lost 5 bases and J 1 base, leaving 11 bases between the germline ends. Noted treatment: approximately nine-day PBMC culture with coronavirus spike peptide pools or control peptides (ViraFEST assay).

The genes are TRBV7-9 and TRBJ1-1; D remains unclear. The material sequenced was CD4+ T cells from blood, cultured in vitro. The sequence came from a human donor who had recovered from COVID-19. Here the CDR3 DNA reads TGTGCCAGCAGCCCGACGGCTTCGAACACTGAAGCTTTCTTT. Its protein product is CASSPTASNTEAFF. The full variable domain, with the rest looked up from reference TRBV7-9 and TRBJ1-1, is DTGVSQNPRHKITKRGQNVTFRCDPISEHNRLYWYRQTLGQGPEFLTYFQNEAQLEKSRLLSDRFSAERPKGSFSTLEIQRTEQGDSAMYLCASSPTASNTEAFFGQGTRLTVV.